This T cell receptor beta chain was profiled in a study of T cells in Graves' hyperthyroidism and ophthalmopathy. Study-level points and caveats: Most expanded thyroid clonotypes above 0.001 recurred in blood.

Germline CDR1 MNHNS, CDR2 SASEGT. Deletions cut 5 bases from V and 3 bases from J, with 8 bases between. This CDR3 has 13 amino acids. Comments on this clonotype: What it binds is unknown.

Those with hyperthyroidism were 18 to 65 years old, newly diagnosed, and ill for under 2 months. Any patient presenting with uncontrolled infection, other autoimmune disease, pregnancy or lactation was left out. From roughly 9.2 ml of fresh peripheral blood, PBMCs were isolated. Amplified regions were TCR beta CDR3 sequences from RNA transcripts. Initially, a first-round RT-PCR of the TCR CDR3 employed the HTBI primer set. In TCRdb, the multiplex PCR reads were re-called with MiXCR into one record per CDR3 protein. The table records around 340,000 distinct CDR3 sequences, 18% of them present only once.

The V call is TRBV6-1, the J call TRBJ1-5, with D unclear. The TCR was taken from a woman in her 50s with Graves' hyperthyroidism. The sequenced material came from blood. CDR3 sequence reads: CASSSFDNQPQHF. The CDR3 nucleotides read TGTGCCAGCAGTTCCTTCGACAATCAGCCCCAGCATTTT.